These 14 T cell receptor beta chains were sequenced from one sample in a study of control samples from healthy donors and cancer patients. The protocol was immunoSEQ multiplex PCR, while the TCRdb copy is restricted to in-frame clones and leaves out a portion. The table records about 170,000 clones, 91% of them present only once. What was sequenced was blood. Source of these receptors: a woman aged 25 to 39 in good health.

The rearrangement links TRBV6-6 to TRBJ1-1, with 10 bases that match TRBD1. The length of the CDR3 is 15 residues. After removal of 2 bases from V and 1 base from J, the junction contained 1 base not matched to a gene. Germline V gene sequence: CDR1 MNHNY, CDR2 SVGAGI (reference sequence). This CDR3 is CASSYGDRGNTEAFF. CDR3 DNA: TGTGCCAGCAGTTACGGGGACAGGGGGAACACTGAAGCTTTCTTT.

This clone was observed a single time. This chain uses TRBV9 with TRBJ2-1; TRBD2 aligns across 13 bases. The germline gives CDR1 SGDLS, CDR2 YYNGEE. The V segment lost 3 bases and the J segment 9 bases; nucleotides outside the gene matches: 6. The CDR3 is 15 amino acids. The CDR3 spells CASSGTSGGAGEQFF. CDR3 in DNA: TGTGCCAGCAGCGGAACTAGCGGGGGGGCCGGTGAGCAGTTCTTC.

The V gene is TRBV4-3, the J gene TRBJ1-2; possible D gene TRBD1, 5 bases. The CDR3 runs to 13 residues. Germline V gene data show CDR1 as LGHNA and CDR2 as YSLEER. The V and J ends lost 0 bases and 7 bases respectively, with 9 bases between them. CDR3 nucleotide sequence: TGCGCCAGCAGCCAAGAAAGGGGTTCTGGCTACACCTTC. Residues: CASSQERGSGYTF.

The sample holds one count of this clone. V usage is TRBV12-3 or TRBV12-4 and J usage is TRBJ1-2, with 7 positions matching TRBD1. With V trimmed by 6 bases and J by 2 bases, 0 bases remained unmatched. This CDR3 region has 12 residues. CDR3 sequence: CASRGQNYGYTF. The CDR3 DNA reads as TGTGCCAGCAGGGGACAGAACTATGGCTACACCTTC.

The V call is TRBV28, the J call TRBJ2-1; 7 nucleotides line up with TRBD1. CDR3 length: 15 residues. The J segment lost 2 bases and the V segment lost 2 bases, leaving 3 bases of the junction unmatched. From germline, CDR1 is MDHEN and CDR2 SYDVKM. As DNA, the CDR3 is TGTGCCAGCAGTTTAGTAACAGGGGCCTACAATGAGCAGTTCTTC. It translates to CASSLVTGAYNEQFF.

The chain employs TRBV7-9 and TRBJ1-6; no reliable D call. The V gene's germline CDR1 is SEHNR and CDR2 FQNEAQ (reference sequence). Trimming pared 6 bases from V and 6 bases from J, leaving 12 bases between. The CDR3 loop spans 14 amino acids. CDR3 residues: CASSYGSGNSPLHF. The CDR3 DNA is TGTGCCAGCAGTTACGGATCGGGTAATTCACCCCTCCACTTT.

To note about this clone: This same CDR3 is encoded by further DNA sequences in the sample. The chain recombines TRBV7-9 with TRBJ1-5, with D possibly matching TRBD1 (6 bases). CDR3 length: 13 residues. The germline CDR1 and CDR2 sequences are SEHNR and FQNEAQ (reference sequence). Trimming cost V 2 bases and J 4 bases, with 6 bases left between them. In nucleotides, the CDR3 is TGTGCCAGCAGCTTACAGGGGAATCAGCCCCAGCATTTT. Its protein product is CASSLQGNQPQHF.

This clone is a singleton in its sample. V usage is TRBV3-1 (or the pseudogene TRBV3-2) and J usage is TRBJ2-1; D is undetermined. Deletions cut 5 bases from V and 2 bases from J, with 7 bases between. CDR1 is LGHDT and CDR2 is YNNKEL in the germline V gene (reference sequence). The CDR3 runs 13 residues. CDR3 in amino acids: CASSAAAYNEQFF. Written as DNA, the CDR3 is TGTGCCAGCAGCGCCGCGGCCTACAATGAGCAGTTCTTC.

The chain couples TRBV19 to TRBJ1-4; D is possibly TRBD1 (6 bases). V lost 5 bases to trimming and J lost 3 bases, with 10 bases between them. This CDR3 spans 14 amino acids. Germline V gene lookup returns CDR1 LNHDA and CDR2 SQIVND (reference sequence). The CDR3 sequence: CASSRGLSNEKLFF. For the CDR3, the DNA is TGTGCCAGTAGTCGGGGGCTTTCTAATGAAAAACTGTTTTTT.

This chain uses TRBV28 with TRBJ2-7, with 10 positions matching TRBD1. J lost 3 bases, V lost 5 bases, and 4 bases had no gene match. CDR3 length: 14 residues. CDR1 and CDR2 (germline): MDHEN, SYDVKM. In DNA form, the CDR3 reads TGTGCCAGCAGTCCCGGGACAGGGGACTACGAGCAGTACTTC. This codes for CASSPGTGDYEQYF. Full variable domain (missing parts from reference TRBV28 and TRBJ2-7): DVKVTQSSRYLVKRTGEKVFLECVQDMDHENMFWYRQDPGLGLRLIYFSYDVKMKEKGDIPEGYSVSREKKERFSLILESASTNQTSMYLCASSPGTGDYEQYFGPGTRLTVT.

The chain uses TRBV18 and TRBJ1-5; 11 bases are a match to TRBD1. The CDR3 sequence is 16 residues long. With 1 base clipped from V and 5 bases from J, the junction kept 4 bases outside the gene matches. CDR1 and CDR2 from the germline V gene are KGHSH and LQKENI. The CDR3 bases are TGTGCCAGCTCACCACAGCGGACAGGGGGCTATCAGCCCCAGCATTTT. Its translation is CASSPQRTGGYQPQHF. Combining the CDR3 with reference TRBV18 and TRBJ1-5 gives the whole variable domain NAGVMQNPRHLVRRRGQEARLRCSPMKGHSHVYWYRQLPEEGLKFMVYLQKENIIDESGMPKERFSAEFPKEGPSILRIQQVVRGDSAAYFCASSPQRTGGYQPQHFGDGTRLSIL.

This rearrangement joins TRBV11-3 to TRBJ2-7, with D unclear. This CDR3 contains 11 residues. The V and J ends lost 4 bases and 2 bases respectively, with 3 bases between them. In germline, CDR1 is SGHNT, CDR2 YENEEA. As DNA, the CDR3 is TGTGCCAGCAGCTGGGCCTACGAGCAGTACTTC. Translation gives CASSWAYEQYF.

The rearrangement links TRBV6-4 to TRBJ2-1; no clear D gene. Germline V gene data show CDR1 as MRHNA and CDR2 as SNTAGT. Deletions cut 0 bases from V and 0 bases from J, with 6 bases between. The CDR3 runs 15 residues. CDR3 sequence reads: CASSDSPGSYNEQFF. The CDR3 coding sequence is TGTGCCAGCAGTGACTCGCCGGGCTCCTACAATGAGCAGTTCTTC.

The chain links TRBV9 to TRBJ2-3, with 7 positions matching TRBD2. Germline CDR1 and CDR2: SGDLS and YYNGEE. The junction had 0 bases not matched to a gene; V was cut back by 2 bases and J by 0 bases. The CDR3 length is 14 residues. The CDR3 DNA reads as TGTGCCAGCAGCGTTAGCGGGAGCACAGATACGCAGTATTTT. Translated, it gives CASSVSGSTDTQYF.